This section outlines one TCR beta chain sequence together with its context. Its specificity is unknown. This sample was taken from a study of T cell responses to AZD1222 COVID-19 vaccine. Study-wide results and caveats: Spike-spanning, vaccine-associated CD4 TCRs were dominant at 160-218 and 743-854. As reported, nearly half of all spike-specific TCRs target variant regions that are unmutated. Only six or seven AZD1222 recipients were seropositive at baseline. Females made up more of the donors, who were largely white British, and clonal diversity may have come out too low.

Produced via immunoSEQ multiplex PCR; TCRdb's table is partial and in-frame only. The profile covers more than 100,000 clones, with 85% to 90% appearing a single time and roughly 3.5% taken by the ten largest. The germline gives CDR1 LNHDA, CDR2 SQIVND (reference sequence). V was pared by 1 base and J by 5 bases, with 7 bases of the junction left unmatched. This CDR3 comprises 15 residues. The chain uses TRBV19 and TRBJ1-2; TRBD1 agrees at 7 bases. This clonotype was sampled from an adult in good health. Sequences were derived from peripheral blood, sampled on day 0 of AZD1222 vaccination. CDR3 in amino acids: CASSIGNRGWYGYTF. The CDR3 DNA sequence: TGTGCCAGTAGTATAGGTAACAGGGGTTGGTATGGCTACACCTTC.